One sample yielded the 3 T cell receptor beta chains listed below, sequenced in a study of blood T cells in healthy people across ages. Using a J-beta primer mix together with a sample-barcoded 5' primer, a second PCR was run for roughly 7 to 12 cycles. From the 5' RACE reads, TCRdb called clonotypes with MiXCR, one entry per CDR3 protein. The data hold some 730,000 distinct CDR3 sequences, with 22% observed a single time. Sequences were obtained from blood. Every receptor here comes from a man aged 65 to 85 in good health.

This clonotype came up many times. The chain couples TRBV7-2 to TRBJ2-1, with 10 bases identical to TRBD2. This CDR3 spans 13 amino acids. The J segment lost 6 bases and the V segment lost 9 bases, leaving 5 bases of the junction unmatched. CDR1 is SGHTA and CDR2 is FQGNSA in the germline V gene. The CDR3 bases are TGTGCCAGTGCGGGACTAGCGTTCAATGAGCAGTTCTTC. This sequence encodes CASAGLAFNEQFF.

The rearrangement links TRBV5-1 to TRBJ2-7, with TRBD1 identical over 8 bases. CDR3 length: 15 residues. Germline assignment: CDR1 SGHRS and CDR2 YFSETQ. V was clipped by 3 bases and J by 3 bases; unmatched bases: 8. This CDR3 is CASSSGQGRGYEQYF. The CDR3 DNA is TGCGCCAGCAGCTCCGGACAGGGTAGAGGCTACGAGCAGTACTTC.

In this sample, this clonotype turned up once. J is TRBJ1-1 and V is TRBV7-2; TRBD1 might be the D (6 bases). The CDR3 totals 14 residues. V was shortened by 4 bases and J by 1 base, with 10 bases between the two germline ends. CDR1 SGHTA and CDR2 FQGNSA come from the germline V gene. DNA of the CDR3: TGTGCCAGCAGCTCAGGGACACGGAACACTGAAGCTTTCTTT. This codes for CASSSGTRNTEAFF.